This TCR beta chain was found in a study of T cell changes during pregnancy in multiple sclerosis. Libraries were prepared by immunoSEQ multiplex PCR; TCRdb keeps only in-frame clonotypes and omits some of them. Among tens of thousands of clones, nearly 95% were seen once, and the ten largest hold over 0.8%. This clonotype originated in a female donor with multiple sclerosis, enrolled in a pregnancy study. The sample consisted of peripheral blood, taken in the first trimester of pregnancy.

The CDR3 nucleotides read TGTGCCAGCAGCTCCGGGACAGTTAGCAATCAGCCCCAGCATTTT. Residues: CASSSGTVSNQPQHF. The rearrangement uses TRBV5-8 and TRBJ1-5; 7 bases align to TRBD1. CDR1 is SGHTS and CDR2 is YDEGEE in the germline V gene. CDR3 length: 15 amino acids. J was trimmed by 0 bases and V by 3 bases; bases with no gene match: 3.